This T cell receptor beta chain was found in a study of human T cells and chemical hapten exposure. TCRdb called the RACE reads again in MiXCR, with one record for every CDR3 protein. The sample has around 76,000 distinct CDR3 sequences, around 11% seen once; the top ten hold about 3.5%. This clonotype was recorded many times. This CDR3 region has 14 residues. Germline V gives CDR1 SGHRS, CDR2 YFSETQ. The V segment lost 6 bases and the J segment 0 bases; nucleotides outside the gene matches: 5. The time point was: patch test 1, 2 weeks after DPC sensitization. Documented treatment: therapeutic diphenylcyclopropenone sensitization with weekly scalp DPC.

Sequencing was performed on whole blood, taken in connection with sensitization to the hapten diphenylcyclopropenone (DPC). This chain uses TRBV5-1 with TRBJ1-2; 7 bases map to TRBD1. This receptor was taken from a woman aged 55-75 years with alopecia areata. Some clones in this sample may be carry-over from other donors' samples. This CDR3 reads CASKTGNSNYGYTF. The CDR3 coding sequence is TGCGCCAGCAAGACAGGGAACTCTAACTATGGCTACACCTTC.